This T cell receptor (beta chain) was sequenced for a study of technical replicates of blood from several donors (dated by TCRdb to the late 2010s). This clone showed up just once. Its antigen is unknown. Base qualities are missing; no much larger clone stands one base away. The method was the immunoSEQ multiplex PCR assay. TCRdb holds this immuneACCESS table with in-frame rearrangements only. Some clones are missing; in checked studies, unresolved V genes explain under half, and the rest has no known cause. Within this sample are approximately 88,000 clones, with 94% of them counted one time only. The ten top clones hold about 0.23% of the sample. Sample: T cells isolated from PBMCs. The TCR sequence derives from a human donor in good health.

The encoded CDR3 is CASSEGRAAYNEQFF. The DNA sequence is given as TGTGCCAGCAGCGAAGGGAGGGCAGCCTACAATGAGCAGTTCTTC. The V gene is TRBV21-1 and the J gene is TRBJ2-1; TRBD2, the D gene given by the table, was not confirmed from the DNA. TRBV21-1 is given as a pseudogene. The CDR3 covers 15 residues, taking in both the cysteine and the phenylalanine. Kept here is only the CDR3 DNA, which spans 45 bases and is read in frame from base 1.